These 24 T cell receptor beta chains share one sample of origin, sequenced in a study of blood T cells in healthy people across ages (dated by TCRdb to the mid-2010s). Library generation was performed with 5' RACE. TCRdb shows the sequencer as Illumina HiSeq 2500. The second PCR ran for about 7 to 11 cycles and used a J-beta primer mix along with a sample-barcoded 5' primer. Using fastp at Q25 and MiXCR, TCRdb reprocessed the public reads and kept productive beta chains. Rows are combined by CDR3 protein, so each entry shows the most common genes and DNA. This sample comprises under 2 million distinct CDR3 sequences, about 35% of them detected only once. The ten largest clones add up to approximately 10% of the sample. The sample taken for sequencing was blood. These receptors were taken from a woman aged 25 to 39 in good health.

This clonotype was observed a few times. V gene TRBV20-1 combines with J gene TRBJ2-1, with TRBD2 matching over 12 bases. V trimming: 3 bases; J trimming: 4 bases; junction bases outside the gene matches: 4. This CDR3 is 15 amino acids long. Looked up from germline, CDR1 is DFQATT and CDR2 is SNEGSKA (reference sequence). The CDR3 sequence: CSASAGTSGYNEQFF. Written as DNA, the CDR3 is TGCAGTGCTAGCGCAGGGACTAGCGGGTACAATGAGCAGTTCTTC.

This clonotype was seen just once. The chain couples TRBV30 to TRBJ1-4; 7 nucleotides align to TRBD1. Losses at the gene ends were 8 bases for V and 3 bases for J; bases not matched to a gene: 6. The CDR3 extends over 13 amino acids. The V gene's germline CDR1 is GTSNPN and CDR2 SVGIG (reference sequence). This CDR3 reads CAGNGQANEKLFF. The CDR3 region has the DNA TGTGCCGGGAACGGACAGGCTAATGAAAAACTGTTTTTT.

Of note for this clonotype: At one end the junction does not follow the germline gene, possibly because of a read error. In DNA form, the CDR3 reads TGCGCCAGCAGCCCGGGACAGGGGGCGAACTATGGCTGCACCTTC. As protein: CASSPGQGANYGCTF. The chain couples TRBV4-1 to TRBJ1-2, with 12 bases identical to TRBD1. Germline lookup yields CDR1 MGHRA and CDR2 YSYEKL. The CDR3 runs 15 residues.

This chain links TRBV12-3 or TRBV12-4 with TRBJ2-1, with D unresolved. Trimming stripped 6 bases from V and 0 bases from J, with 6 bases between. CDR3 length equals 13 residues. CDR3: CASRSTSYNEQFF. The CDR3 DNA sequence: TGTGCCAGCAGAAGCACCTCCTACAATGAGCAGTTCTTC.

CDR3: CASSFTGGPLTNNEQFF. CDR3 nucleotides: TGTGCCAGCAGCTTTACTGGAGGACCGTTGACAAACAATGAGCAGTTCTTC. The chain couples TRBV13 to TRBJ2-1; possibly TRBD2 for D (5 bases). CDR1 and CDR2 (germline): PRHDT, FYEKMQ (reference sequence). This CDR3 has 17 amino acids. Trimming took 3 bases from V and 5 from J, leaving 20 bases between them.

The V and J genes are TRBV20-1 and TRBJ2-2; D perhaps matches TRBD1 (5 bases). From germline, CDR1 is DFQATT and CDR2 SNEGSKA (reference sequence). CDR3 length equals 15 residues. V was shortened by 3 bases and J by 2 bases, with 13 bases between the two germline ends. CDR3 region: CSASPRTPNTGELFF. CDR3 in DNA: TGCAGTGCTAGTCCTAGGACACCTAACACCGGGGAGCTGTTTTTT.

The CDR3 DNA reads as TGTGCCAGCAGCGATATTAGGGGGCGGAACAATGAGCAGTTCTTC. Protein sequence: CASSDIRGRNNEQFF. The chain employs TRBV21-1 and TRBJ2-1; the table's D call TRBD1 went unverified against the DNA. TRBV21-1 is a pseudogene locus. CDR3 length: 15 residues.

The chain employs TRBV21-1 and TRBJ1-5; the D call of TRBD1 is as the table states it, not checked on the DNA. TRBV21-1 is a listed pseudogene. There are 15 residues in the CDR3. CDR3 protein: CASSKGRTERQPQHF. CDR3 sequence (DNA): TGTGCCAGCAGCAAAGGAAGGACAGAAAGGCAGCCCCAGCATTTT.

The genes are TRBV28 and TRBJ2-5; TRBD1 aligns across 8 bases. In germline, CDR1 is MDHEN, CDR2 SYDVKM. The CDR3 totals 14 residues. V lost 4 bases, J lost 7 bases, and 8 bases stayed unmatched. CDR3 in amino acids: CASSSGQALWTQYF. The CDR3, as DNA: TGTGCCAGCAGTTCGGGACAGGCCCTATGGACCCAGTACTTC.

This clonotype came up a few times. The chain couples TRBV6-2 or TRBV6-3 to TRBJ2-1; TRBD2 is a possible D gene (6 bases). Germline-derived CDR1 and CDR2 are MNHEY and SVGEGT. The V end lost 2 bases, the J end lost 3 bases, and 17 bases lay between the germline ends. The CDR3 covers 17 residues. CDR3 DNA: TGTGCCAGCAGTTACCCACGTGGTCAGCGGGTCTACAATGAGCAGTTCTTC. Translated: CASSYPRGQRVYNEQFF.

The V gene is TRBV7-9, the J gene TRBJ2-7, with TRBD1 matching over 7 bases. V gave up 5 bases and J gave up 1 base; unmatched junction bases: 14. The CDR3 contains 17 residues. Per germline, CDR1 SEHNR and CDR2 FQNEAQ (reference sequence). The CDR3 bases are TGTGCCAGCAGCCGCCTCCTGGACAGGCACTTTTCCTACGAGCAGTACTTC. Amino acid sequence: CASSRLLDRHFSYEQYF.

The chain has TRBV7-3 and TRBJ2-1, with a tentative D call TRBD1 (7 bases). Germline V gene lookup returns CDR1 SGHTA and CDR2 FQGTGA. Trimming shortened V by 0 bases and J by 7 bases, and 16 bases separated the two germline ends. CDR3 length: 16 amino acids. The CDR3 nucleotides read TGTGCCAGCAGCTTAACGCGGGACAGCCCTGAGAATGAGCAGTTCTTC. Protein sequence: CASSLTRDSPENEQFF.

The chain is built from TRBV6-1 and TRBJ2-1; TRBD2 matches 7 bases. Germline V gene lookup returns CDR1 MNHNS and CDR2 SASEGT. Losses at the gene ends were 6 bases for V and 8 bases for J; bases not matched to a gene: 19. The CDR3 has 17 residues. The CDR3, as DNA: TGTGCCAGCAGCTCCACCCAGATTAGCGGGTCGTGGGATGAGCAGTTCTTC. Amino acids: CASSSTQISGSWDEQFF.

This clonotype was seen a handful of times. The gene calls are TRBV20-1 and TRBJ1-2; TRBD1 matches 9 bases. With 6 bases clipped from V and 7 bases from J, the junction kept 12 bases outside the gene matches. This CDR3 has 14 residues. Germline V CDR1 and CDR2: DFQATT, SNEGSKA (reference sequence). The CDR3 region is CSAPGQGGLGGYTF. The DNA for the CDR3 is TGCAGTGCCCCGGGACAGGGAGGGTTGGGTGGCTACACCTTC.

The chain has TRBV5-5 and TRBJ2-7; D may be TRBD1 or TRBD2 (5 bases each). CDR1 and CDR2 (germline): SGHKS, YYEKEE (reference sequence). CDR3 length equals 16 residues. The V end lost 2 bases, the J end lost 3 bases, and 18 bases lay between the germline ends. CDR3: CASSLERGRLGYEQYF. Written as DNA, the CDR3 is TGTGCCAGCAGCTTAGAGAGGGGTCGGCTTGGCTACGAGCAGTACTTC.

The rearrangement links TRBV29-1 to TRBJ1-2; D gene unclear. Trimming cost V 4 bases and J 6 bases, with 12 bases left between them. Looked up from germline, CDR1 is SQVTM and CDR2 is ANQGSEA. This CDR3 has 12 residues. The CDR3 sequence is CSVGSIDDGYTF. The CDR3 DNA reads as TGCAGCGTTGGTAGTATAGACGATGGCTACACCTTC.

The gene calls are TRBV7-3 and TRBJ1-1; maybe TRBD1 (5 bases). Per the germline V gene, CDR1 is SGHTA and CDR2 is FQGTGA. CDR3 size: 13 residues. Trimming took off 6 bases at V and 1 base at J, with 9 bases between the two ends. The CDR3 bases are TGTGCCAGCAGGGTTACAGGGAACACTGAAGCTTTCTTT. Translation gives CASRVTGNTEAFF.

The genes are TRBV20-1 and TRBJ2-3; 9 bases align to TRBD2. J gave up 6 bases and V 6 bases, and 7 bases lay outside the gene matches. The CDR3 covers 13 residues. The germline CDR1 and CDR2 sequences are DFQATT and SNEGSKA (reference sequence). The CDR3 sequence: CSAHSGSPDTQYF. The CDR3 nucleotides are TGCAGTGCCCATAGCGGGAGTCCTGATACGCAGTATTTT.

This clonotype was picked up a small number of times. V and J are TRBV7-2 and TRBJ2-1, with D possibly matching TRBD2 (5 bases). CDR1 is SGHTA, CDR2 FQGNSA, per germline. The length of the CDR3 is 16 residues. Trimming removed 2 bases from V and 4 bases from J, with 15 bases in between. The CDR3, as DNA: TGTGCCAGCAGCTTATATTGGCCCGGGATGTACAATGAGCAGTTCTTC. It codes for CASSLYWPGMYNEQFF.

This clonotype was found a few times. The V call is TRBV12-5, the J call TRBJ2-7; 7 nucleotides agree with TRBD2. The CDR3 totals 13 residues. Germline CDR1 reads LGHNT; CDR2 reads FRNRAP. After removal of 3 bases from V and 3 bases from J, the junction contained 2 bases not matched to a gene. The CDR3 protein is CASGFGGGYEQYF. CDR3 sequence (DNA): TGTGCTAGTGGTTTCGGCGGGGGCTACGAGCAGTACTTC.

This clonotype has more than one count but fewer than ten. The chain recombines TRBV28 with TRBJ2-7; 7 bases fit TRBD2. Germline assignment: CDR1 MDHEN and CDR2 SYDVKM. The J segment lost 5 bases and the V segment lost 2 bases, leaving 6 bases of the junction unmatched. CDR3 length: 14 amino acids. The CDR3 DNA reads TGTGCCAGCAGTTTAAGGCGGGAGAACCACGAGCAGTACTTC. It codes for CASSLRRENHEQYF.

The chain is built from TRBV11-3 and TRBJ2-7; TRBD1 agrees at 9 bases. Germline loops: CDR1 SGHNT, CDR2 YENEEA. With V trimmed by 1 base and J by 2 bases, 9 bases remained unmatched. CDR3 length equals 17 residues. CDR3 sequence (DNA): TGTGCCAGCAGCTTAGCCGTACAGGGGGCAGACGCCTACGAGCAGTACTTC. Translated, it gives CASSLAVQGADAYEQYF.

This clonotype turned up a few times. V gene TRBV11-2 combines with J gene TRBJ1-4; 7 bases match TRBD1. Losses at the gene ends were 3 bases for V and 8 bases for J; bases not matched to a gene: 3. The CDR3 contains 13 residues. The germline V gene has CDR1 SGHAT and CDR2 FQNNGV. The CDR3 is CASSLWDREKLFF. The CDR3 DNA follows: TGTGCCAGCAGCTTGTGGGACAGAGAAAAACTGTTTTTT.

This clonotype was recorded a few times. The chain is built from TRBV12-3 or TRBV12-4 and TRBJ1-2; TRBD1 agrees at 8 bases. CDR3 length: 14 amino acids. After removal of 0 bases from V and 8 bases from J, the junction contained 5 bases not matched to a gene. CDR3 amino acids: CASSLADREGGYTF. The CDR3 DNA reads as TGTGCCAGCAGTTTAGCGGACAGGGAAGGGGGCTACACCTTC.